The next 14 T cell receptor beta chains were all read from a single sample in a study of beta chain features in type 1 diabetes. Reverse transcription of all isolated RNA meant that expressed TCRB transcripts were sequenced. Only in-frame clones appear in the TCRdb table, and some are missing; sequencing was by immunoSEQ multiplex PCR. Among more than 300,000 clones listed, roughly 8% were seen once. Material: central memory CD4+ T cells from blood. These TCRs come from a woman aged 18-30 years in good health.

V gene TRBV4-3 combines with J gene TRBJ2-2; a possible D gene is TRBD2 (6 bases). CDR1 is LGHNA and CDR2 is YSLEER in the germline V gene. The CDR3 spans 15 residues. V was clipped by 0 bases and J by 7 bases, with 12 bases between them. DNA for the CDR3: TGCGCCAGCAGCCAAGAACTAGCATTCGGCGGGGAGCTGTTTTTT. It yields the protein CASSQELAFGGELFF.

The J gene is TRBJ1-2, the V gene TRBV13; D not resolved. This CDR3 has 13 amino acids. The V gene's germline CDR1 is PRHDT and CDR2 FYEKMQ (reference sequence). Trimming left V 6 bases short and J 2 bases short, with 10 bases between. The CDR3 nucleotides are TGTGCCAGCAGATCTACAACGAACTATGGCTACACCTTC. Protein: CASRSTTNYGYTF. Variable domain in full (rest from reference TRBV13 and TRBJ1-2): AAGVIQSPRHLIKEKRETATLKCYPIPRHDTVYWYQQGPGQDPQFLISFYEKMQSDKGSIPDRFSAQQFSDYHSELNMSSLELGDSALYFCASRSTTNYGYTFGSGTRLTVV.

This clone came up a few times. The CDR3 DNA is TGTGCCAGCAGGGGGGGAAACAATGAGCAGTTCTTC. Its protein product is CASRGGNNEQFF. The chain combines TRBV6-6 with TRBJ2-1, with D tentatively TRBD2 (6 bases). The CDR3 has 12 residues. The V end lost 6 bases, the J end lost 5 bases, and 8 bases lay between the germline ends. The V gene's germline CDR1 is MNHNY and CDR2 SVGAGI (reference sequence).

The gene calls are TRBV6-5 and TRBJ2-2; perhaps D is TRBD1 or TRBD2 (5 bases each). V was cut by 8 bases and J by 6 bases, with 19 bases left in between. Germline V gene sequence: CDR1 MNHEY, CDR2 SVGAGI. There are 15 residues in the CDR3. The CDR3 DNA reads TGTGCCAGCTCGTTGCGGGTGAGGACATCCGGGGAGCTGTTTTTT. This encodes CASSLRVRTSGELFF.

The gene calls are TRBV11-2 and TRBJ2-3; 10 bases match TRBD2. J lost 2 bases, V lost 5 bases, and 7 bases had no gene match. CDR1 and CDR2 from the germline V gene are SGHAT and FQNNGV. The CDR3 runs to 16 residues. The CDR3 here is CASSTLAGTFTDTQYF. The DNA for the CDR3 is TGTGCCAGCAGCACACTAGCGGGAACTTTCACAGATACGCAGTATTTT. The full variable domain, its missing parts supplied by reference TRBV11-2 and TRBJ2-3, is EAGVAQSPRYKIIEKRQSVAFWCNPISGHATLYWYQQILGQGPKLLIQFQNNGVVDDSQLPKDRFSAERLKGVDSTLKIQPAKLEDSAVYLCASSTLAGTFTDTQYFGPGTRLTVL.

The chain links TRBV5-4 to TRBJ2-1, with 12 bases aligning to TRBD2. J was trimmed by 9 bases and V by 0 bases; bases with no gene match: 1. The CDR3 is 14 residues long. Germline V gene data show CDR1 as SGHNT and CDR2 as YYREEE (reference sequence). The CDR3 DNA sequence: TGTGCCAGCAGCTTGGTACTAGCGGGAGGTGAGCAGTTCTTC. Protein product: CASSLVLAGGEQFF.

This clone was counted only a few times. CDR3 loop: CASQNSALAAYEQYF. Written as DNA, the CDR3 is TGTGCCAGCCAAAACTCGGCTCTAGCGGCCTACGAGCAGTACTTC. This chain joins TRBV7-8 and TRBJ2-7; TRBD2 matches at 7 bases. CDR3 length: 15 amino acids. Germline-derived CDR1 and CDR2 are SGHVS and FQNEAQ. V was pared by 8 bases and J by 2 bases, with 12 bases of the junction left unmatched.

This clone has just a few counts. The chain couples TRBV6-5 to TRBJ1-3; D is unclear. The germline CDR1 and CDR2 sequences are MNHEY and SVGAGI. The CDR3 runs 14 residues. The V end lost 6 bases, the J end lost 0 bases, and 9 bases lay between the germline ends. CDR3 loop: CASRLTNSGNTIYF. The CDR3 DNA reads TGTGCCAGCAGACTCACAAACTCTGGAAACACCATATATTTT.

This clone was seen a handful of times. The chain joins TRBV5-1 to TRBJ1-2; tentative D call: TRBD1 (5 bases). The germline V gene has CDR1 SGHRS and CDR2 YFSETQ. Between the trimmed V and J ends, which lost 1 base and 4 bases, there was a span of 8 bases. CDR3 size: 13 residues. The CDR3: CASSLFQGYGYTF. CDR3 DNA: TGCGCCAGCAGCTTGTTCCAGGGCTATGGCTACACCTTC.

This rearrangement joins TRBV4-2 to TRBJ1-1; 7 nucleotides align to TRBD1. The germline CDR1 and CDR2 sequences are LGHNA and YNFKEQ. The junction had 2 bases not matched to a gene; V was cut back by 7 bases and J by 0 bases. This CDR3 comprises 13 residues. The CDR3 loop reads CASKQGMNTEAFF. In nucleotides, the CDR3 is TGTGCCAGCAAACAGGGGATGAACACTGAAGCTTTCTTT.

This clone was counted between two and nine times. The CDR3 reads CASSMTGTEVQETQYF. The CDR3 coding sequence is TGTGCCAGCAGCATGACCGGGACAGAGGTCCAAGAGACCCAGTACTTC. The V call is TRBV5-6, the J call TRBJ2-5, with 7 bases that match TRBD1. The CDR3 is 16 residues long. Germline loops: CDR1 SGHDT, CDR2 YYEEEE. V shed 4 bases, J shed 1 base, and the junction held 10 bases outside the gene matches.

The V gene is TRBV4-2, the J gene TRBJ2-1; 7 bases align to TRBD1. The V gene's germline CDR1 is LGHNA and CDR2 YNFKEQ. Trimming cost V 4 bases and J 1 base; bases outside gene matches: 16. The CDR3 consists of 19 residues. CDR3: CASSPRPMTGLQSYNEQFF. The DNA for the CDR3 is TGTGCCAGCAGCCCCCGCCCAATGACAGGGCTTCAATCCTACAATGAGCAGTTCTTC.

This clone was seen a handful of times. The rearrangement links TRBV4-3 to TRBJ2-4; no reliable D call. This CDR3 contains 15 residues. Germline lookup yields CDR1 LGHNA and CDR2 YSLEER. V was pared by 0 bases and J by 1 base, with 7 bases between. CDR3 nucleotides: TGCGCCAGCAGCCAAGATGCGAGGGCCAAAAACATTCAGTACTTC. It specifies CASSQDARAKNIQYF.

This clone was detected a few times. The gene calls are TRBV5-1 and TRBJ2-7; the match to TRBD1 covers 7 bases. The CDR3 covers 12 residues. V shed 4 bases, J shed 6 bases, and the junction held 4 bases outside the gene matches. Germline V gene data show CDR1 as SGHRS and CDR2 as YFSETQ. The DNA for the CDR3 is TGCGCCAGCAGCCCGACAGGGAGCGAGCAGTACTTC. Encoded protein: CASSPTGSEQYF.